Listed here are 14 T cell receptor beta chains from one sample, sequenced in a study of T cell responses to AZD1222 COVID-19 vaccine (TCRdb year 2021). The time point label, read with the paper, signifies: about 28 days (+/-7) after the second vaccine dose. The protocol used for the library was the immunoSEQ multiplex PCR assay. This is the immuneACCESS table as TCRdb keeps it, with only in-frame sequences that have V and J called. A part of the clones is gone; compared with another copy, unresolved V genes explain less than half, and the rest is unexplained. The sample table records 150,000 to 190,000 clones; 87% of these occur just once. The top ten clonotypes cover just over 9% of the sample. The starting material was peripheral blood, obtained 28 days after the second AZD1222 dose. The source of these receptors is an adult who received the AZD1222 COVID-19 vaccine.

This clone was seen once. This rearrangement joins TRBV15 to TRBJ2-5; 10 positions agree with TRBD2. V trimming: 0 bases; J trimming: 4 bases; junction bases outside the gene matches: 5. The germline V gene encodes CDR1 LNHNV and CDR2 YYDKDF (reference sequence). The CDR3 consists of 16 residues. The CDR3 DNA reads as TGTGCCACCAGCAGAGAAGCTAGCGGGAGTGGAGAGACCCAGTACTTC. It specifies CATSREASGSGETQYF. The full variable domain, rest sourced from reference TRBV15 and TRBJ2-5, is DAMVIQNPRYQVTQFGKPVTLSCSQTLNHNVMYWYQQKSSQAPKLLFHYYDKDFNNEADTPDNFQSRRPNTSFCFLDIRSPGLGDTAMYLCATSREASGSGETQYFGPGTRLLVL.

The rearrangement links TRBV28 to TRBJ1-5, with 7 bases that match TRBD1. This CDR3 comprises 17 residues. Germline V gene data show CDR1 as MDHEN and CDR2 as SYDVKM. V dropped 6 bases and J dropped 0; count of bases not matched to a gene: 11. The CDR3: CASSSIDRALSNQPQHF. DNA for the CDR3: TGTGCCAGCAGCTCAATCGACAGGGCCCTTAGCAATCAGCCCCAGCATTTT.

This chain connects TRBV10-3 to TRBJ1-1; TRBD1 is a possible D gene (5 bases). Germline CDR1 ENHRY, CDR2 SYGVKD. The V and J ends lost 2 bases and 7 bases respectively, with 14 bases between them. This CDR3 has 14 amino acids. DNA of the CDR3: TGTGCCATCAGTGAGACCAGGGCGGCTGGTGAAGCTTTCTTT. Translation: CAISETRAAGEAFF.

The rearrangement links TRBV5-6 to TRBJ2-2, with TRBD2 as a possible D gene (5 bases). Between the trimmed V and J ends, which lost 0 bases and 9 bases, there was a span of 12 bases. The CDR3 totals 14 residues. The germline V gene encodes CDR1 SGHDT and CDR2 YYEEEE. In DNA, the CDR3 is TGTGCCAGCAGCTTGGAGAGGGCAGTGCGGGAGCTGTTTTTT. Its translation: CASSLERAVRELFF.

The rearrangement uses TRBV19 and TRBJ2-7; D is perhaps TRBD2 (6 bases). The CDR3 spans 16 residues. V was pared by 3 bases and J by 2 bases, with 17 bases between. CDR1 is LNHDA, CDR2 SQIVND, per germline (reference sequence). This CDR3 is CASSIASRGAAYEQYF. The CDR3 bases are TGTGCCAGTAGTATTGCCTCGCGGGGTGCTGCCTACGAGCAGTACTTC. Filled out from reference TRBV19 and TRBJ2-7, the complete variable domain reads DGGITQSPKYLFRKEGQNVTLSCEQNLNHDAMYWYRQDPGQGLRLIYYSQIVNDFQKGDIAEGYSVSREKKESFPLTVTSAQKNPTAFYLCASSIASRGAAYEQYFGPGTRLTVT.

CDR3 region: CASSADSLRETQYF. DNA for the CDR3: TGTGCCAGCAGTGCGGACAGCCTACGGGAGACCCAGTACTTC. The chain employs TRBV28 and TRBJ2-5; D may be TRBD1 (6 bases). This CDR3 spans 14 amino acids. Trimming removed 5 bases at V and 5 bases at J, with 15 bases between. The V gene's germline CDR1 is MDHEN and CDR2 SYDVKM.

J is TRBJ2-7 and V is TRBV7-9, with 7 bases fitting TRBD1. The junction had 6 bases not matched to a gene; V was cut back by 5 bases and J by 2 bases. This CDR3 contains 14 residues. CDR1 and CDR2 from the germline V gene are SEHNR and FQNEAQ (reference sequence). CDR3 sequence: CASSRTGPAYEQYF. DNA for the CDR3: TGTGCCAGCAGCCGGACAGGTCCGGCCTACGAGCAGTACTTC.

V and J are TRBV11-2 and TRBJ1-5, with unresolved D. This CDR3 has 14 amino acids. Per the germline V gene, CDR1 is SGHAT and CDR2 is FQNNGV. Trimming took off 0 bases at V and 5 bases at J, with 8 bases between the two ends. This chain's CDR3 is CASSLDLGDQPQHF. CDR3 DNA sequence: TGTGCCAGCAGCTTAGACCTGGGTGATCAGCCCCAGCATTTT.

This sequence joins TRBV27 and TRBJ2-4; possibly TRBD1 for D (6 bases). This CDR3 comprises 15 residues. Germline loops: CDR1 MNHEY, CDR2 SMNVEV (reference sequence). Trimming took 2 bases from V and 1 from J, leaving 9 bases between them. CDR3 residues: CASSLGGSAKNIQYF. In DNA, the CDR3 is TGTGCCAGCAGTTTAGGGGGCAGTGCCAAAAACATTCAGTACTTC.

The V call is TRBV5-6, the J call TRBJ2-7, with 9 bases fitting TRBD1. The germline gives CDR1 SGHDT, CDR2 YYEEEE. V trimming: 4 bases; J trimming: 5 bases; junction bases outside the gene matches: 7. CDR3 length: 14 amino acids. The CDR3 here is CASSRTGDLNEQYF. The DNA for the CDR3 is TGTGCCAGCAGCCGGACAGGGGATTTGAACGAGCAGTACTTC.

This chain joins TRBV10-3 and TRBJ2-4; D is unclear. CDR3 size: 12 residues. V gave up 1 base and J gave up 6 bases, with 4 bases separating them. Germline V gives CDR1 ENHRY, CDR2 SYGVKD. The CDR3 DNA sequence: TGTGCCATCAGTGAGTTAGGAAACATTCAGTACTTC. It is translated as CAISELGNIQYF.

This rearrangement joins TRBV7-3 to TRBJ2-6, with 8 nucleotides matching TRBD1. Germline CDR1 SGHTA, CDR2 FQGTGA. The CDR3 spans 15 residues. V lost 4 bases to trimming and J lost 8 bases; unmatched junction nucleotides: 7. The CDR3 coding sequence is TGTGCCAGCAGCTATACAGGGGGATCTTCCAACGTCCTGACTTTC. Its translation is CASSYTGGSSNVLTF. Based on the CDR3 plus reference TRBV7-3 and TRBJ2-6, the full variable domain is GAGVSQTPSNKVTEKGKYVELRCDPISGHTALYWYRQSLGQGPEFLIYFQGTGAADDSGLPNDRFFAVRPEGSVSTLKIQRTERGDSAVYLCASSYTGGSSNVLTFGAGSRLTVL.

The J gene is TRBJ2-2, the V gene TRBV24-1, with 7 bases fitting TRBD1. The trim removed 5 bases at V and 5 bases at J, leaving 7 bases unmatched. Germline lookup yields CDR1 KGHDR and CDR2 SFDVKD. The CDR3 is 15 amino acids. The chain's CDR3 is CATSARDSLTGELFF. DNA for the CDR3: TGTGCCACCAGTGCCAGGGACAGCTTAACCGGGGAGCTGTTTTTT.

The rearrangement joins TRBV7-9 to TRBJ1-2; a weak D match, TRBD1 (5 bases). The V and J ends lost 2 bases and 8 bases respectively, with 12 bases between them. This CDR3 is 13 amino acids long. The germline V gene has CDR1 SEHNR and CDR2 FQNEAQ (reference sequence). Here the CDR3 reads CASSLRDRGGYTF. The CDR3 region has the DNA TGTGCCAGCAGCTTACGGGATAGGGGCGGCTACACCTTC.